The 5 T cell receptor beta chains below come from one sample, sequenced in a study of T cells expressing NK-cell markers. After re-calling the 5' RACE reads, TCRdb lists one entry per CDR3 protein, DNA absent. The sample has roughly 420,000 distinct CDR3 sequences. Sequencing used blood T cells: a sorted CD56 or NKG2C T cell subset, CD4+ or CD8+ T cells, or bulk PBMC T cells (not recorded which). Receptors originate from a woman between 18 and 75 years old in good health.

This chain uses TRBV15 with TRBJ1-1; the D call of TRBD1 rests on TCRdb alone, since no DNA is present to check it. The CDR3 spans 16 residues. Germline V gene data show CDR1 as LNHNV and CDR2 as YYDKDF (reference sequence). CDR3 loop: CATSRDRGQVNTEAFF.

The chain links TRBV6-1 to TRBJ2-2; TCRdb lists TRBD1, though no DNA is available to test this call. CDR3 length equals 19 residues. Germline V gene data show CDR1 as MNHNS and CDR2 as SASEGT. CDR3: CASSPTYGRGDENTGELFF.

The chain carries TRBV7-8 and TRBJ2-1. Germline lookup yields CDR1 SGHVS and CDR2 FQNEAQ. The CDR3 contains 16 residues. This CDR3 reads CASSFQSVAAYNEQFF.

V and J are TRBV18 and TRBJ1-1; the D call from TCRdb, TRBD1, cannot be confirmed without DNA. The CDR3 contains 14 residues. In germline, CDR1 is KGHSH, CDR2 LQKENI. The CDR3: CASSPQSDRTEAFF.

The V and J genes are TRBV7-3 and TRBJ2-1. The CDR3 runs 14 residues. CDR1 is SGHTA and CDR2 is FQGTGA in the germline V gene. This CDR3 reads CASSLREYPNEQFF.